This entry describes one T cell receptor beta chain. The assay was immunoSEQ multiplex PCR, and TCRdb's table has in-frame clones only and misses some. The table includes approximately 100,000 clones, less than 95% detected once. The CDR3 is 17 residues long. Germline V gene data show CDR1 as SGHTA and CDR2 as FQGNSA. Trimming removed 4 bases from V and 2 bases from J; junction bases left unmatched: 8. These data belong to a study of OX40 agonist ivuxolimab in advanced cancers. The clonotype was recovered from an adult with an advanced solid tumor such as melanoma, head and neck, liver or kidney cancer. The sequenced sample was CD4+ or CD8+ T cells sorted from blood, obtained in a trial of the OX40 agonist ivuxolimab. The V call is TRBV7-2, the J call TRBJ2-6; 7 bases match TRBD1. DNA for the CDR3: TGTGCCAGCAGCTCAAGGCAGGGGGTCCCTGGGGCCAACGTCCTGACTTTC. It is translated as CASSSRQGVPGANVLTF.